This T cell receptor (beta chain) was sequenced in a study of read filtering for tumor transcriptome and immune sequencing. The CDR3 contains 14 residues. Per germline, CDR1 LNHDA and CDR2 SQIVND (reference sequence). The library was built from 400 ng RNA with molecular barcoded adaptors for alpha/delta and beta/gamma chains. TCRdb reprocessed the reads via MiXCR and lists one record per CDR3 protein. Found here are over 450 distinct CDR3 sequences, around 64% of them singletons; the top ten hold about 56%. For this clonotype: The antigen is not known. The junction departs from germline at one end; a sequencing error may be responsible.

Overall study results and limits: This fraction held mixed bone marrow immune cells after CD138-negative sorting.

The sequenced material came from a population of CD138-negative cells sorted from bone marrow. The chain uses TRBV19 and TRBJ1-5; TRBD1 aligns across 7 bases. This receptor was identified in a donor at least 40 years old with multiple myeloma. This table probably holds off-target reads from a library built for another chain. This CDR3 reads CASSLTGSKQPQHF. CDR3 nucleotides: TGTGCCAGTAGCCTGACAGGGAGCAAACAGCCCCAGCATTTT. The full variable domain, completed using reference TRBV19 and TRBJ1-5, is DGGITQSPKYLFRKEGQNVTLSCEQNLNHDAMYWYRQDPGQGLRLIYYSQIVNDFQKGDIAEGYSVSREKKESFPLTVTSAQKNPTAFYLCASSLTGSKQPQHFGDGTRLSIL.